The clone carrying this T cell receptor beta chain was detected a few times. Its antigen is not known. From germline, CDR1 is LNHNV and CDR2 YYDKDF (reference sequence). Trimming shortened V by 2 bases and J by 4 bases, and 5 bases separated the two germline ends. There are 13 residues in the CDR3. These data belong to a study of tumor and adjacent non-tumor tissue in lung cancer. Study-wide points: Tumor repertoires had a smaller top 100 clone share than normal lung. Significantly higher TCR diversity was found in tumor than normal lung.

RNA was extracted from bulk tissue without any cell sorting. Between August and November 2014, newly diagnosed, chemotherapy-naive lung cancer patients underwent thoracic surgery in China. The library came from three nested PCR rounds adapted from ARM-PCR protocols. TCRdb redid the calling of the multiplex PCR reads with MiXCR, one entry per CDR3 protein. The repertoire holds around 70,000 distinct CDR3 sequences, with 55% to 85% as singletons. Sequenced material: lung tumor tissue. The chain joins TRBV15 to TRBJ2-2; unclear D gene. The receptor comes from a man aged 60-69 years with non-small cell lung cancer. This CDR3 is CATSRLLTGELFF. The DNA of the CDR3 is TGTGCCACCAGCAGATTGCTCACCGGGGAGCTGTTTTTT.